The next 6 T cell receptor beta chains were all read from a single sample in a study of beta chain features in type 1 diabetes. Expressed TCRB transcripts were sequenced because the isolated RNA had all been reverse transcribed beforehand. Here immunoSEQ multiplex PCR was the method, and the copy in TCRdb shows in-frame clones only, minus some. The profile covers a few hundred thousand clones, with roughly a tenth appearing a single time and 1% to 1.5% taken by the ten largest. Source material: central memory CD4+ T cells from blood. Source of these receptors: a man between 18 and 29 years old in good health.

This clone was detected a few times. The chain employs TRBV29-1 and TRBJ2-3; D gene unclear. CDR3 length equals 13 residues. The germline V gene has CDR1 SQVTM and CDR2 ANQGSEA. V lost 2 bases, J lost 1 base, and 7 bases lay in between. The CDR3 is CSVEFGRTDTQYF. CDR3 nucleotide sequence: TGCAGCGTTGAATTCGGCCGCACAGATACGCAGTATTTT.

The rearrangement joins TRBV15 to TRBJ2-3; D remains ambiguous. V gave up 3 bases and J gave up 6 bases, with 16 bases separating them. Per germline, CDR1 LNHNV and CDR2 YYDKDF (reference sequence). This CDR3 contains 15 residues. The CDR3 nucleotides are TGTGCCACCAGCAGGGACGGGCTAGAAGTGGATACGCAGTATTTT. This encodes CATSRDGLEVDTQYF.

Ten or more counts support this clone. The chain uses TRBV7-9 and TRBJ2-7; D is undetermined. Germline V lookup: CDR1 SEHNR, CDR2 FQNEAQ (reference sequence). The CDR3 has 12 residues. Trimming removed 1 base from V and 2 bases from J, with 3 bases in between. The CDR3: CASSLVAYEQYF. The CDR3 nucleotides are TGTGCCAGCAGCTTAGTGGCCTACGAGCAGTACTTC.

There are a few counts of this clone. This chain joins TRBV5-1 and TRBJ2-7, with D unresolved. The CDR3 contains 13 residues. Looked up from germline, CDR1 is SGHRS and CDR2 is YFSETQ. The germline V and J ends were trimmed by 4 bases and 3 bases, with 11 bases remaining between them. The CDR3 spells CASSLQNNYEQYF. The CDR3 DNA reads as TGCGCCAGCAGCCTACAAAACAACTACGAGCAGTACTTC.

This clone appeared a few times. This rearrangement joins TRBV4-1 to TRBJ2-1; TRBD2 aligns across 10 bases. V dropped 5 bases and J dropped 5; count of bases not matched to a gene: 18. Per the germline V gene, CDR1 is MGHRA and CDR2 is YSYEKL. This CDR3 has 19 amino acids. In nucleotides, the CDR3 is TGCGCCAGCAGCTCCCTCCGGGAGCGGGAGGGCCGGGGTGACAATGAGCAGTTCTTC. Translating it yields CASSSLREREGRGDNEQFF.

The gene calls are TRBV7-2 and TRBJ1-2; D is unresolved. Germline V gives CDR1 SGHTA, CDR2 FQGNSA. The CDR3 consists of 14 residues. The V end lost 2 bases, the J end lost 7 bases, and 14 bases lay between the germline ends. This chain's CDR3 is CASSLRTLDRGYTF. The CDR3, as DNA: TGTGCCAGCAGCTTAAGGACCCTCGACCGTGGCTACACCTTC.